The clone carrying this T cell receptor (beta chain) has just one count. Its antigen is unknown. The entry originates in a study of T cell clonotyping in hematopoietic cell transplantation. Study-wide findings and caveats: Pathologically expanded recipient clonotypes increased progressively from day 30 to day 180 as diversity fell. Without cell sorting, CD4 versus CD8 contributions remain unresolved.

Using immunoSEQ multiplex PCR, the repertoire was profiled, and TCRdb retains in-frame clones only, with some absent. Of under 5,000 clones listed, around 70% are singletons. Recipients were bled about 28 days pretransplant and at posttransplant days 30, 100, 180. V lost 4 bases to trimming and J lost 4 bases; unmatched junction nucleotides: 7. This CDR3 comprises 15 residues. Germline assignment: CDR1 SNHLY and CDR2 FYNNEI. Sample: PBMCs, taken 100 days after allogeneic stem cell transplant. The TCR originated in a male patient aged 60-69 years who had an allogeneic stem cell transplant, so the T cells may come from the graft donor. Some clones in this sample may be carry-over from other donors' samples. This chain connects TRBV2 to TRBJ2-5; TRBD2 agrees at 9 bases. Here the CDR3 reads CASSAVRGGGETQYF. The CDR3 region has the DNA TGTGCCAGCAGTGCCGTGCGGGGGGGAGGAGAGACCCAGTACTTC.